This entry features one TCR beta chain sequence. Its antigen remains unidentified. Through a sample-barcoded 5' primer and a J-beta primer mix, a second PCR was run for 7 to 11 cycles. TCRdb re-called the 5' RACE reads with MiXCR, one entry per CDR3 protein. This sample carries roughly 800,000 distinct CDR3 sequences, about three fifths of them seen once, and the ten largest clones take roughly 22%. The CDR3 runs 19 residues. Germline V gene sequence: CDR1 SGHTA, CDR2 FQGNSA. V was pared by 0 bases and J by 5 bases, with 16 bases of the junction left unmatched. The sample is drawn from a study of blood T cells in healthy people across ages. Study findings and constraints: Changes in expanded clonotypes were possibly confounded, as the CMV status of donors was unknown. Leaving the PBMCs unsorted stopped any conclusive comparison of naive versus antigen-experienced cells.

V gene TRBV7-2 combines with J gene TRBJ1-2; TRBD1 agrees at 9 bases. Input material: blood. This clonotype was obtained from a man in his thirties or forties in good health. CDR3 nucleotides: TGTGCCAGCAGCTTAGCTGTGGGCCCGGGACAGGGAGGTCGTTATGGCTACACCTTC. Protein product: CASSLAVGPGQGGRYGYTF.